This entry describes one T cell receptor (beta chain). Its target is unknown. The sample originates from a study of cytomegalovirus exposure and HLA in healthy donors. General observations from the study: In an earlier analysis, productive rearrangement rates for most beta V segments clustered near 87% or 30%. The authors later found HLA-associated TCR beta chains more clonally expanded than equally common others.

The J segment lost 4 bases and the V segment lost 6 bases, leaving 11 bases of the junction unmatched. Looked up from germline, CDR1 is MDHEN and CDR2 is SYDVKM. This CDR3 comprises 15 residues. Primers for the PCR totalled 60 Vbeta and 13 Jbeta. The assay was immunoSEQ multiplex PCR, and TCRdb's table has in-frame clones only and misses some. The sample features 150,000 or so clones, with 1.5% to 2% in its top ten. The source material was PBMCs. The receptor's source is a woman aged 50 to 60 in good health and CMV-seronegative. V and J are TRBV28 and TRBJ1-1; 7 nucleotides line up with TRBD1. CDR3 bases: TGTGCCAGCAGCTCGATCCCGACAGGGTCCACTGAAGCTTTCTTT. Translated, it gives CASSSIPTGSTEAFF.